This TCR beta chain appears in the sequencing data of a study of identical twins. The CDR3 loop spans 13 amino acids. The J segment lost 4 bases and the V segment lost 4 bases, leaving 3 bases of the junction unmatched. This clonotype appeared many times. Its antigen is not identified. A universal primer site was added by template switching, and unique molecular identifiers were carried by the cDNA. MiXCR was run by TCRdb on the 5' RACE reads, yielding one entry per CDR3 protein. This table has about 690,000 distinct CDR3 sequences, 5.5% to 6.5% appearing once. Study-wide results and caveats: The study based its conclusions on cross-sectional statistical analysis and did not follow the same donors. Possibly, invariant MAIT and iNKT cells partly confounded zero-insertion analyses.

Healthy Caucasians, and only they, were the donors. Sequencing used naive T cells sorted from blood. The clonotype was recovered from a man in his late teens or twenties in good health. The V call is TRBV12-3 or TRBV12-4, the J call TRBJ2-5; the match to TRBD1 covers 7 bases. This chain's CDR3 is CASSSTGRETQYF. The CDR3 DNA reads TGTGCCAGCAGTTCGACAGGGAGAGAGACCCAGTACTTC.